Below, 11 T cell receptor beta chains from the same sample are listed, as sequenced in a study of blood T cell repertoires in COVID-19. TCRdb keeps only in-frame clones here, not all; method: immunoSEQ multiplex PCR. The sample contains 200,000 to 250,000 clones, about 88% of which appear only once. Sequencing was performed on peripheral blood. These receptors came from a middle-aged woman who had recovered from COVID-19.

In this sample, this clone turned up a few times. The chain recombines TRBV14 with TRBJ2-5, with D maybe TRBD1 (7 bases). V was trimmed by 4 bases and J by 2 bases, leaving 14 bases between them. CDR1 is SGHDN and CDR2 is FVKESK in the germline V gene. This CDR3 region has 15 residues. The DNA of the CDR3 is TGTGCCAGCAGCCCAGGGGGGCGCGCTCAAGAGACCCAGTACTTC. The encoded protein is CASSPGGRAQETQYF.

The rearrangement links TRBV4-3 to TRBJ2-7; 11 bases fit TRBD1. V lost 1 base to trimming and J lost 3 bases; unmatched junction nucleotides: 5. Per germline, CDR1 LGHNA and CDR2 YSLEER. This CDR3 is built from 16 residues. Here the CDR3 reads CASSQARTGGGYEQYF. CDR3 DNA sequence: TGCGCCAGCAGCCAAGCGAGGACAGGGGGCGGCTACGAGCAGTACTTC.

The chain uses TRBV5-1 and TRBJ1-3; D gene ambiguous. V was trimmed by 4 bases and J by 0 bases, leaving 11 bases between them. The V gene's germline CDR1 is SGHRS and CDR2 YFSETQ. The CDR3 is 15 residues long. CDR3 protein: CASSLDLSSGNTIYF. CDR3 sequence (DNA): TGCGCCAGCAGCCTGGACCTCAGCTCTGGAAACACCATATATTTT. Full variable domain (missing parts from reference TRBV5-1 and TRBJ1-3): KAGVTQTPRYLIKTRGQQVTLSCSPISGHRSVSWYQQTPGQGLQFLFEYFSETQRNKGNFPGRFSGRQFSNSRSEMNVSTLELGDSALYLCASSLDLSSGNTIYFGEGSWLTVV.

This chain joins TRBV21-1 and TRBJ2-5; TRBD1 is taken as the D call from the table, unchecked against the DNA. TRBV21-1 is given as a pseudogene. This CDR3 comprises 14 residues. The CDR3, as DNA: TGTGCCAGCAGCAGTAGGGGGCCCCAAGAGACCCAGTACTTC. Its protein product is CASSSRGPQETQYF.

This chain joins TRBV5-4 and TRBJ2-5, with D possibly matching TRBD1 (5 bases). V lost 4 bases and J 1 base, leaving 8 bases between the germline ends. Germline CDR1 SGHNT, CDR2 YYREEE (reference sequence). This CDR3 comprises 13 residues. For the CDR3, the DNA is TGTGCCAGCAGCCCCACAGGCCAAGAGACCCAGTACTTC. This translates into CASSPTGQETQYF.

The sample holds one count of this clone. The chain is built from TRBV7-9 and TRBJ2-7; TRBD1 agrees at 9 bases. V lost 4 bases and J lost 3; bases outside the gene matches: 4. The germline CDR1 and CDR2 sequences are SEHNR and FQNEAQ (reference sequence). The CDR3 is 14 amino acids. The CDR3 DNA sequence: TGTGCCAGCAGCTCCGACAGGGGGATCTACGAGCAGTACTTC. Translating gives CASSSDRGIYEQYF.

The V gene is TRBV27, the J gene TRBJ2-3; D is possibly TRBD2 (6 bases). V lost 6 bases and J lost 0, with 10 bases in between. This CDR3 comprises 14 residues. The germline V gene has CDR1 MNHEY and CDR2 SMNVEV (reference sequence). CDR3 bases: TGTGCCAGCAGCTCCGGGACTAGCACAGATACGCAGTATTTT. Its protein is CASSSGTSTDTQYF.

This chain uses TRBV5-4 with TRBJ2-2, with 10 bases matching TRBD2. Germline assignment: CDR1 SGHNT and CDR2 YYREEE (reference sequence). The trim removed 4 bases at V and 4 bases at J, leaving 10 bases unmatched. This CDR3 is 17 amino acids long. DNA of the CDR3: TGTGCCAGCAGCCCGAAAAAGGGACTAGCGATCACCGGGGAGCTGTTTTTT. Translation gives CASSPKKGLAITGELFF.

The gene calls are TRBV19 and TRBJ2-5, with 7 bases identical to TRBD1. Germline V gene data show CDR1 as LNHDA and CDR2 as SQIVND (reference sequence). This CDR3 comprises 15 residues. The V and J ends lost 4 bases and 5 bases, in that order; junction bases with no gene match: 10. CDR3 amino acids: CASSRRQGKLETQYF. The DNA for the CDR3 is TGTGCCAGTAGTAGGAGACAGGGTAAGTTGGAGACCCAGTACTTC.

This rearrangement joins TRBV5-1 to TRBJ2-3; D uncertain. CDR1 and CDR2 (germline): SGHRS, YFSETQ. This CDR3 has 15 amino acids. The V end lost 2 bases, the J end lost 6 bases, and 16 bases lay between the germline ends. The CDR3 loop reads CASSFESTSRDTQYF. The DNA for the CDR3 is TGCGCCAGCAGCTTCGAATCGACCTCGAGGGATACGCAGTATTTT.

The chain couples TRBV5-8 to TRBJ2-6; 11 bases agree with TRBD1. The CDR3 contains 18 residues. Germline V gene data show CDR1 as SGHTS and CDR2 as YDEGEE. V shed 5 bases and J 0 bases; nucleotides not matched to a gene: 7. The CDR3 nucleotides read TGTGCCAGCAGGAGGACAGGGGGCGCCCTCTCTGGGGCCAACGTCCTGACTTTC. Translating gives CASRRTGGALSGANVLTF.